A single sample gave rise to the 31 T cell receptor beta chains below, sequenced in a study of T cells after yellow fever vaccination. Each CDR3 protein is one row after TCRdb ran MiXCR on the 5' RACE reads. The table includes 230,000 or so distinct CDR3 sequences, over 6.5% detected once. This sample comprised CD4+ T cells sorted from PBMCs, obtained on the day of the yellow fever booster vaccination. These receptors all come from a man aged 25 to 45 who received the YFV17D yellow fever vaccine.

This clonotype was seen a handful of times. The chain is built from TRBV11-2 and TRBJ2-7; 7 bases match TRBD2. CDR3 length equals 15 residues. Looked up from germline, CDR1 is SGHAT and CDR2 is FQNNGV. V was pared by 1 base and J by 6 bases, with 9 bases of the junction left unmatched. In nucleotides, the CDR3 is TGTGCCAGCAGCTTAGTCGCGACTAGCCAATCCGAGCAGTACTTC. Protein product: CASSLVATSQSEQYF.

The sample holds many counts of this clonotype. V is TRBV7-9 and J is TRBJ1-5, with D tentatively TRBD1 (5 bases). The CDR3 has 14 residues. Germline values: CDR1 SEHNR, CDR2 FQNEAQ (reference sequence). V was trimmed by 3 bases and J by 5 bases, leaving 11 bases between them. The CDR3 DNA sequence: TGTGCCAGCAGCTTCCAGGGACCAGATCAGCCCCAGCATTTT. Protein sequence: CASSFQGPDQPQHF.

V and J are TRBV20-1 and TRBJ2-5; no firm D call. The CDR3 consists of 11 residues. Trimming cost V 5 bases and J 5 bases, with 9 bases left between them. The germline V gene encodes CDR1 DFQATT and CDR2 SNEGSKA (reference sequence). For the CDR3, the DNA is TGCAGTGCTCGGCTGGGGGAGACCCAGTACTTC. It yields the protein CSARLGETQYF.

This clonotype was found many times. The chain joins TRBV7-2 to TRBJ1-2, with TRBD1 identical over 12 bases. This CDR3 region has 16 residues. Germline V lookup: CDR1 SGHTA, CDR2 FQGNSA. V lost 0 bases and J lost 7; bases outside the gene matches: 6. CDR3 amino acids: CASSLASGTGGSGYTF. CDR3 nucleotides: TGTGCCAGCAGCTTAGCTTCCGGGACAGGGGGCTCTGGCTACACCTTC.

There are a few counts of this clonotype. The V call is TRBV7-8, the J call TRBJ1-4; maybe TRBD1 (5 bases). Trimming left V 3 bases short and J 7 bases short, with 9 bases between. Germline V gene lookup returns CDR1 SGHVS and CDR2 FQNEAQ. The CDR3 consists of 13 residues. CDR3 bases: TGTGCCAGCAGCTTGGGGGAGGTTGAAAAACTGTTTTTT. It specifies CASSLGEVEKLFF.

J is TRBJ2-3 and V is TRBV20-1; 7 nucleotides agree with TRBD1. CDR1 DFQATT and CDR2 SNEGSKA come from the germline V gene (reference sequence). CDR3 length: 14 residues. V gave up 2 bases and J gave up 6 bases; unmatched junction bases: 8. The DNA of the CDR3 is TGCAGTGCTAGACCCCAGACAGGGCTCGATACGCAGTATTTT. It specifies CSARPQTGLDTQYF.

This clonotype was found many times. Written as DNA, the CDR3 is TGCGCCAGCAGAAACAGACTCAGGACGTCCTACGAGCAGTACTTC. Residues: CASRNRLRTSYEQYF. This chain joins TRBV23-1 and TRBJ2-7; D unresolved. TRBV23-1 is assigned to the ORF class and has an uncertain function. V was clipped by 6 bases and J by 1 base, with 16 bases between them. This CDR3 is built from 15 residues.

Many counts were recorded for this clonotype. One junction end does not reproduce the germline sequence, and a read error may be involved. V gene TRBV7-2 combines with J gene TRBJ2-7; no clear D gene. CDR1 and CDR2 from the germline V gene are SGHTA and FQGNSA. This CDR3 region has 11 residues. The DNA for the CDR3 is TGCGCCAGCAGCTCCACCTACGAGCAGTACTTC. Residues: CASSSTYEQYF.

This clonotype was counted between two and nine times. This chain connects TRBV7-2 to TRBJ2-7, with 8 bases that match TRBD2. The trim removed 5 bases at V and 5 bases at J, leaving 11 bases unmatched. Germline V gene lookup returns CDR1 SGHTA and CDR2 FQGNSA. CDR3 length equals 15 residues. The CDR3 sequence is CASSSLGAGADEQYF. DNA of the CDR3: TGTGCCAGCAGCAGCTTGGGAGCGGGAGCCGACGAGCAGTACTTC.

This clonotype was seen repeatedly, ten times or more. The chain recombines TRBV10-3 with TRBJ2-2, with 10 bases identical to TRBD2. The V gene's germline CDR1 is ENHRY and CDR2 SYGVKD. After removal of 2 bases from V and 1 base from J, the junction contained 7 bases not matched to a gene. The CDR3 spans 18 residues. In DNA form, the CDR3 reads TGTGCCATCAGTGAGATGCTAGCGGGAGATATGAACACCGGGGAGCTGTTTTTT. Protein: CAISEMLAGDMNTGELFF.

A few counts support this clonotype. The rearrangement uses TRBV5-1 and TRBJ2-2; TRBD2 matches at 12 bases. Trimming cost V 4 bases and J 6 bases; bases outside gene matches: 4. The germline V gene has CDR1 SGHRS and CDR2 YFSETQ. This CDR3 region has 15 residues. In DNA form, the CDR3 reads TGCGCCAGCAGCCCTAGCGGGAGGGCCGCCGGGGAGCTGTTTTTT. Protein: CASSPSGRAAGELFF.

The chain has TRBV5-1 and TRBJ2-2; no clear D. Germline V gene data show CDR1 as SGHRS and CDR2 as YFSETQ. The CDR3 sequence is 13 residues long. V lost 0 bases and J lost 7, with 7 bases in between. CDR3 amino acids: CASSLALVGELFF. The CDR3 DNA sequence: TGCGCCAGCAGCTTGGCCTTGGTCGGGGAGCTGTTTTTT.

This clonotype occurred many times. The genes are TRBV6-2 or TRBV6-3 and TRBJ2-3, with 9 bases matching TRBD2. V trimming: 0 bases; J trimming: 4 bases; junction bases outside the gene matches: 8. The CDR3 has 17 amino acids. The germline V gene encodes CDR1 MNHEY and CDR2 SVGEGT. The CDR3: CASSYSNSGSWADTQYF. The DNA for the CDR3 is TGTGCCAGCAGTTACTCTAATAGCGGGAGCTGGGCAGATACGCAGTATTTT.

This clonotype occurred a few times. This chain links TRBV2 with TRBJ2-1, with TRBD2 matching over 11 bases. The CDR3 loop spans 15 amino acids. Germline CDR1 and CDR2: SNHLY and FYNNEI. After removal of 6 bases from V and 3 bases from J, the junction contained 4 bases not matched to a gene. CDR3 bases: TGTGCCAGCAGAGCCGGGACTAGCGGCTACAATGAGCAGTTCTTC. Protein sequence: CASRAGTSGYNEQFF.

This sequence joins TRBV5-4 and TRBJ2-7, with TRBD2 identical over 8 bases. The CDR3 has 15 amino acids. V lost 4 bases to trimming and J lost 2 bases; unmatched junction nucleotides: 8. The germline CDR1 and CDR2 sequences are SGHNT and YYREEE (reference sequence). For the CDR3, the DNA is TGTGCCAGCAGCCCGGGACTAGGAGGGACCTACGAGCAGTACTTC. Translating it yields CASSPGLGGTYEQYF.

This clonotype was observed a handful of times. The V call is TRBV10-1, the J call TRBJ2-1, with 11 bases lining up with TRBD2. Germline V gene lookup returns CDR1 WNHNN and CDR2 SYGVQD (reference sequence). There are 15 residues in the CDR3. After removal of 6 bases from V and 5 bases from J, the junction contained 6 bases not matched to a gene. The CDR3 nucleotides are TGCGCCAGCAGCTGGACTAGCGGGCTGAACAATGAGCAGTTCTTC. This encodes CASSWTSGLNNEQFF.

In its sample, this clonotype was seen many times. The genes are TRBV6-2 or TRBV6-3 and TRBJ1-5; 9 positions match TRBD1. CDR3 size: 15 residues. After removal of 5 bases from V and 3 bases from J, the junction contained 5 bases not matched to a gene. In germline, CDR1 is MNHEY, CDR2 SVGEGT. CDR3 residues: CASSVRDRVNQPQHF. CDR3 nucleotides: TGTGCCAGCAGTGTCCGGGACAGGGTCAATCAGCCCCAGCATTTT.

In this sample, this clonotype turned up many times. The V and J genes are TRBV5-1 and TRBJ2-1; 8 nucleotides agree with TRBD1. The germline V gene has CDR1 SGHRS and CDR2 YFSETQ. This CDR3 is built from 14 residues. Trimming cost V 3 bases and J 7 bases; bases outside gene matches: 6. In DNA, the CDR3 is TGCGCCAGCAGCTCCCGACAGGGGACGAATGAGCAGTTCTTC. This translates into CASSSRQGTNEQFF.

CDR3 nucleotides: TGCAGCGTTGAGCACAGGGGGTTCTCTGGAAACACCATATATTTT. It codes for CSVEHRGFSGNTIYF. The V gene is TRBV29-1, the J gene TRBJ1-3; 8 bases map to TRBD1. V was pared by 3 bases and J by 0 bases, with 4 bases of the junction left unmatched. Germline V gives CDR1 SQVTM, CDR2 ANQGSEA. The CDR3 has 15 residues.

Ten or more counts support this clonotype. V usage is TRBV5-4 and J usage is TRBJ2-2; TRBD1 aligns across 12 bases. Trimming took 3 bases from V and 4 from J; bases not matched to a gene: 7. CDR1 and CDR2 (germline): SGHNT, YYREEE (reference sequence). The CDR3 sequence is 17 residues long. Here the CDR3 DNA reads TGTGCCAGCAGCTCCGGGACAGGGGGCAGAGGCACCGGGGAGCTGTTTTTT. Translation: CASSSGTGGRGTGELFF. Drawing the rest from reference TRBV5-4 and TRBJ2-2, the complete variable domain is ETGVTQSPTHLIKTRGQQVTLRCSSQSGHNTVSWYQQALGQGPQFIFQYYREEENGRGNFPPRFSGLQFPNYSSELNVNALELDDSALYLCASSSGTGGRGTGELFFGEGSRLTVL.

This clonotype has ten or more counts. This chain joins TRBV20-1 and TRBJ1-5, with D maybe TRBD1 (5 bases). V was pared by 0 bases and J by 0 bases, with 9 bases between. The CDR3 totals 15 residues. Germline V gives CDR1 DFQATT, CDR2 SNEGSKA (reference sequence). DNA for the CDR3: TGCAGTGCTAGAGATCCAGGGTATAGCAATCAGCCCCAGCATTTT. Its protein product is CSARDPGYSNQPQHF.

The V and J genes are TRBV5-6 and TRBJ2-3, with TRBD1 matching over 9 bases. The CDR3 has 15 amino acids. Trimming cost V 2 bases and J 2 bases; bases outside gene matches: 3. The germline CDR1 and CDR2 sequences are SGHDT and YYEEEE. For the CDR3, the DNA is TGTGCCAGCAGCTTTTGGGACAGGGACACAGATACGCAGTATTTT. It specifies CASSFWDRDTDTQYF.

This clonotype has at least ten counts. The chain is built from TRBV18 and TRBJ2-7; the D call may be TRBD1 or TRBD2 (5 bases each). The CDR3 extends over 14 amino acids. V lost 4 bases and J lost 4, with 14 bases in between. Germline lookup yields CDR1 KGHSH and CDR2 LQKENI. In DNA form, the CDR3 reads TGTGCCAGCTCACGTGGGGAGAGGGGATACGAGCAGTACTTC. Protein product: CASSRGERGYEQYF.

This clonotype appeared many times. This chain joins TRBV10-3 and TRBJ2-7; 8 nucleotides line up with TRBD2. The CDR3 sequence is 12 residues long. V dropped 6 bases and J dropped 6; count of bases not matched to a gene: 4. CDR1 is ENHRY, CDR2 SYGVKD, per germline. The CDR3 loop is CAIRGTRFEQYF. In DNA, the CDR3 is TGTGCCATCAGGGGGACTAGGTTCGAGCAGTACTTC.

The V gene is TRBV18, the J gene TRBJ2-7, with unresolved D. The CDR3 covers 15 residues. Germline V gene lookup returns CDR1 KGHSH and CDR2 LQKENI. V was pared by 0 bases and J by 1 base, with 10 bases between. This chain's CDR3 is CASSPPLGNSYEQYF. Written as DNA, the CDR3 is TGTGCCAGCTCACCACCGCTAGGGAATTCCTACGAGCAGTACTTC. The full variable domain, with the rest looked up from reference TRBV18 and TRBJ2-7, is NAGVMQNPRHLVRRRGQEARLRCSPMKGHSHVYWYRQLPEEGLKFMVYLQKENIIDESGMPKERFSAEFPKEGPSILRIQQVVRGDSAAYFCASSPPLGNSYEQYFGPGTRLTVT.

This clonotype was seen more than once but under ten times. The chain uses TRBV4-3 and TRBJ2-1; 12 bases agree with TRBD1. Germline trimming cut 5 bases from V and 9 bases from J; bases unmatched to any gene: 8. In germline, CDR1 is LGHNA, CDR2 YSLEER. CDR3 size: 15 residues. Written as DNA, the CDR3 is TGCGCCAGCAGCATCCGGGACAGGGGGCTAGGTGAGCAGTTCTTC. It is translated as CASSIRDRGLGEQFF.

This clonotype was recorded many times. The CDR3 nucleotides read TGCAGTGCTAGAGATCAGAGTAGCAACCCCTACGAGCAGTACTTC. It specifies CSARDQSSNPYEQYF. The genes are TRBV20-1 and TRBJ2-7; D unresolved. Trimming cost V 0 bases and J 2 bases, with 14 bases left between them. Germline assignment: CDR1 DFQATT and CDR2 SNEGSKA (reference sequence). CDR3 length: 15 residues.

There are many counts of this clonotype. The CDR3: CASNQGSGQYF. DNA for the CDR3: TGTGCCAGCAACCAAGGGAGCGGGCAGTACTTC. J is TRBJ2-7 and V is TRBV6-2 or TRBV6-3, with TRBD2 as a possible D gene (5 bases). Trimming pared 7 bases from V and 9 bases from J, leaving 13 bases between. Germline assignment: CDR1 MNHEY and CDR2 SVGEGT. The CDR3 sequence is 11 residues long.

This clonotype showed up just a few times. This chain uses TRBV10-3 with TRBJ2-7, with 8 bases fitting TRBD2. Germline V gene data show CDR1 as ENHRY and CDR2 as SYGVKD. Unmatched junction bases numbered 9, after V lost 4 bases and J lost 4 bases. The CDR3 runs 15 residues. The CDR3 reads CAISGSVSGAYEQYF. CDR3 sequence (DNA): TGTGCCATCAGTGGTTCTGTTAGCGGGGCATACGAGCAGTACTTC.

This clonotype was detected ten times or more. V gene TRBV28 combines with J gene TRBJ2-3, with 8 positions matching TRBD2. With V trimmed by 5 bases and J by 11 bases, 15 bases remained unmatched. The germline V gene has CDR1 MDHEN and CDR2 SYDVKM. CDR3 length equals 15 residues. In nucleotides, the CDR3 is TGTGCCAGCAGTCCATTACGGGAGGGCCAATTCGAGCAGTATTTT. As protein: CASSPLREGQFEQYF.

This chain connects TRBV7-2 to TRBJ2-3; D might be TRBD1 or TRBD2, each matching 6 bases. V lost 5 bases and J 2 bases, leaving 14 bases between the germline ends. In germline, CDR1 is SGHTA, CDR2 FQGNSA. This CDR3 is built from 15 residues. CDR3 DNA: TGTGCCAGCAGCCCATTCGGGGGCCCCACAGATACGCAGTATTTT. It codes for CASSPFGGPTDTQYF. Full variable domain (remainder filled in from reference TRBV7-2 and TRBJ2-3): GAGVSQSPSNKVTEKGKDVELRCDPISGHTALYWYRQSLGQGLEFLIYFQGNSAPDKSGLPSDRFSAERTGGSVSTLTIQRTQQEDSAVYLCASSPFGGPTDTQYFGPGTRLTVL.